The 24 T cell receptor beta chains listed next were all sequenced from one sample in a study of blood T cell repertoires in COVID-19. Assay used: immunoSEQ multiplex PCR; TCRdb lists only in-frame clones, some missing. The table has tens of thousands of clones, about 76% seen once. Sequences were obtained from peripheral blood. Receptor source: a human donor with active or convalescent COVID-19. The donor label of this sample is uncertain.

CDR3 loop: CASSRQGAGYGYTF. The CDR3 DNA reads as TGTGCCAGCAGTCGTCAGGGGGCTGGCTATGGCTACACCTTC. The chain couples TRBV28 to TRBJ1-2, with 8 bases matching TRBD1. V lost 5 bases, J lost 4 bases, and 6 bases stayed unmatched. The CDR3 consists of 14 residues. The V gene's germline CDR1 is MDHEN and CDR2 SYDVKM.

This clone was recorded only once. V is TRBV12-3 or TRBV12-4 and J is TRBJ2-7; possibly TRBD2 for D (5 bases). The CDR3 sequence is 13 residues long. Between the trimmed V and J ends, which lost 3 bases and 3 bases, there was a span of 9 bases. The CDR3 DNA is TGTGCCAGCAGTTTGAGGGCCGTCTACGAGCAGTACTTC. It is translated as CASSLRAVYEQYF.

This chain joins TRBV21-1 and TRBJ2-1; the DNA was not used to check the table's D call, TRBD2. TRBV21-1 is labeled a pseudogene. CDR3 length: 19 amino acids. CDR3 residues: CASSKDGGEVRLARNEQFF. CDR3 coding DNA: TGTGCCAGCAGCAAAGATGGGGGGGAAGTCCGACTAGCGCGGAATGAGCAGTTCTTC.

V usage is TRBV7-2 and J usage is TRBJ2-2; TRBD2 matches at 7 bases. Germline CDR1 SGHTA, CDR2 FQGNSA. V dropped 4 bases and J dropped 7; count of bases not matched to a gene: 9. This CDR3 is 15 amino acids long. CDR3 sequence: CASSSAAGVGGELFF. CDR3 nucleotides: TGTGCCAGCAGCTCCGCCGCGGGGGTGGGCGGGGAGCTGTTTTTT.

V gene TRBV2 combines with J gene TRBJ2-7; 9 bases map to TRBD1. The CDR3 consists of 14 residues. V trimming: 10 bases; J trimming: 3 bases; junction bases outside the gene matches: 10. CDR1 SNHLY and CDR2 FYNNEI come from the germline V gene. The CDR3 is CATNSGTGSYEQYF. The CDR3 bases are TGTGCCACCAACTCCGGGACAGGGAGCTACGAGCAGTACTTC.

V is TRBV18 and J is TRBJ2-7; TRBD2 aligns across 9 bases. The germline V gene has CDR1 KGHSH and CDR2 LQKENI. The junction had 6 bases not matched to a gene; V was cut back by 2 bases and J by 4 bases. This CDR3 region has 15 residues. CDR3 protein: CASSPGSSGTYEQYF. DNA of the CDR3: TGTGCCAGCTCACCAGGGTCTAGCGGGACGTACGAGCAGTACTTC.

J is TRBJ2-7 and V is TRBV4-3; 8 nucleotides agree with TRBD2. Unmatched junction bases numbered 4, after V lost 2 bases and J lost 4 bases. CDR1 is LGHNA and CDR2 is YSLEER in the germline V gene. The CDR3 runs 14 residues. CDR3 sequence: CASSQLTSGYEQYF. In DNA form, the CDR3 reads TGCGCCAGCAGCCAACTCACTAGCGGATACGAGCAGTACTTC.

This chain connects TRBV2 to TRBJ1-6; D unclear. This CDR3 comprises 14 residues. Germline CDR1 reads SNHLY; CDR2 reads FYNNEI. Trimming took 6 bases from V and 6 from J, leaving 12 bases between them. CDR3 DNA sequence: TGTGCCAGCAGGAAAGAGGCGGGTAATTCACCCCTCCACTTT. It yields the protein CASRKEAGNSPLHF.

The chain links TRBV2 to TRBJ1-1, with no clear D. V lost 4 bases, J lost 1 base, and 10 bases lay in between. In germline, CDR1 is SNHLY, CDR2 FYNNEI. The CDR3 spans 14 residues. The CDR3 nucleotides are TGTGCCAGCAGTGGAAAAGGGAGGAACACTGAAGCTTTCTTT. This sequence encodes CASSGKGRNTEAFF.

The chain recombines TRBV5-1 with TRBJ1-6; TRBD1 is a possible D gene (5 bases). V dropped 1 base and J dropped 7 bases, with 15 bases sitting between them. From germline, CDR1 is SGHRS and CDR2 YFSETQ. This CDR3 region has 16 residues. The CDR3 sequence: CASSLMTQTENSPLHF. CDR3 DNA sequence: TGCGCCAGCAGCTTGATGACCCAGACAGAAAATTCACCCCTCCACTTT.

This clone appeared a few times. V usage is TRBV18 and J usage is TRBJ1-6, with a possible D match to TRBD1 (5 bases). Germline V gives CDR1 KGHSH, CDR2 LQKENI. The CDR3 totals 13 residues. With 3 bases removed from V and 9 bases from J, the gap between germline ends came to 9 bases. This chain's CDR3 is CASSPEGLSPLHF. The CDR3 coding sequence is TGTGCCAGCTCACCGGAGGGGCTTTCACCCCTCCACTTT.

The chain employs TRBV9 and TRBJ2-3; the match to TRBD2 covers 13 bases. CDR1 and CDR2 from the germline V gene are SGDLS and YYNGEE. V shed 4 bases, J shed 3 bases, and the junction held 5 bases outside the gene matches. The length of the CDR3 is 16 residues. The CDR3 sequence is CASSPGTSGDTDTQYF. The CDR3 DNA is TGTGCCAGCAGCCCTGGGACTAGCGGGGATACAGATACGCAGTATTTT.

The chain couples TRBV6-5 to TRBJ2-7; 7 bases agree with TRBD2. There are 12 residues in the CDR3. In germline, CDR1 is MNHEY, CDR2 SVGAGI. Germline trimming cut 6 bases from V and 1 base from J; bases unmatched to any gene: 0. As DNA, the CDR3 is TGTGCCAGCAGGGGAGGGTCCTACGAGCAGTACTTC. Its translation is CASRGGSYEQYF.

The chain recombines TRBV7-2 with TRBJ2-4; 10 nucleotides line up with TRBD1. Germline-derived CDR1 and CDR2 are SGHTA and FQGNSA. The CDR3 spans 14 residues. V lost 6 bases, J lost 6 bases, and 5 bases stayed unmatched. The CDR3 DNA follows: TGTGCCAGCAGGGGACAGGGGAGGGGAAACATTCAGTACTTC. This gives the protein CASRGQGRGNIQYF.

This chain joins TRBV9 and TRBJ2-5, with D tentatively TRBD2 (6 bases). V gave up 4 bases and J gave up 5 bases, with 9 bases separating them. Germline values: CDR1 SGDLS, CDR2 YYNGEE. This CDR3 has 12 amino acids. The CDR3 nucleotides read TGTGCCAGCAGCACCGCGGGGGAGACCCAGTACTTC. As protein: CASSTAGETQYF.

This clone was detected once. The chain combines TRBV7-6 with TRBJ1-5; perhaps TRBD1 as D (6 bases). V gave up 3 bases and J gave up 0 bases, with 18 bases separating them. The germline V gene encodes CDR1 SGHVS and CDR2 FNYEAQ. The CDR3 is 18 amino acids. CDR3 DNA sequence: TGTGCCAGCAGCTTGGCTGAGACAGGAGCTTATAGCAATCAGCCCCAGCATTTT. Translated: CASSLAETGAYSNQPQHF.

V and J are TRBV24-1 and TRBJ1-4; D is ambiguous. Trimming removed 10 bases at V and 5 bases at J, with 13 bases between. Per germline, CDR1 KGHDR and CDR2 SFDVKD. The CDR3 loop spans 13 amino acids. CDR3 nucleotide sequence: TGTGCCACGTCCGGGTTTAAGAATGAAAAACTGTTTTTT. Encoded protein: CATSGFKNEKLFF.

The chain links TRBV27 to TRBJ2-4; tentatively, D is TRBD1 (5 bases). V was cut by 3 bases and J by 0 bases, with 12 bases left in between. Germline-derived CDR1 and CDR2 are MNHEY and SMNVEV (reference sequence). The length of the CDR3 is 16 residues. Written as DNA, the CDR3 is TGTGCCAGCAGTTTCAGGGTGGAAATAGCCAAAAACATTCAGTACTTC. Protein: CASSFRVEIAKNIQYF.

The chain couples TRBV6-1 to TRBJ1-2, with TRBD1 matching over 10 bases. Germline assignment: CDR1 MNHNS and CDR2 SASEGT. With 2 bases clipped from V and 5 bases from J, the junction kept 8 bases outside the gene matches. The CDR3 loop spans 16 amino acids. In nucleotides, the CDR3 is TGTGCCAGCAGTGAATTGTCCGGGACAGGGGTTTATGGCTACACCTTC. Translated, it gives CASSELSGTGVYGYTF.

Relative to its sample, this clone is medium-sized. One base away lies a much larger clone, so this may be a sequencing read error. V gene TRBV7-2 combines with J gene TRBJ2-1; 11 bases agree with TRBD1. CDR3 length: 15 residues. Germline CDR1 is SGHTA and CDR2 is FQGNSA. V lost 4 bases and J lost 6; bases outside the gene matches: 5. For the CDR3, the DNA is TGTGCCAGCAGCTGGGGACAGGGGGACGGCAATGAGCAGTTCTTC. As protein: CASSWGQGDGNEQFF.

The table lists this clone with a few counts. The CDR3 sequence: CASSLADGRGLKAGELFF. The CDR3 nucleotides read TGTGCCAGCAGCTTAGCCGACGGGCGGGGTTTAAAGGCCGGGGAGCTGTTTTTT. J is TRBJ2-2 and V is TRBV7-9; D is perhaps TRBD2 (6 bases). Germline-derived CDR1 and CDR2 are SEHNR and FQNEAQ (reference sequence). Trimming stripped 0 bases from V and 6 bases from J, with 20 bases between. The CDR3 contains 18 residues.

The chain is built from TRBV10-3 and TRBJ2-5; D is possibly TRBD1 (5 bases). Germline loops: CDR1 ENHRY, CDR2 SYGVKD. CDR3 length: 14 residues. Between the trimmed V and J ends, which lost 6 bases and 2 bases, there was a span of 13 bases. CDR3 bases: TGTGCCATCAGAACAGGCGGCGGACAAGAGACCCAGTACTTC. This translates into CAIRTGGGQETQYF.

This chain connects TRBV6-4 to TRBJ1-1; D is unresolved. V lost 0 bases, J lost 0 bases, and 5 bases lay in between. This CDR3 contains 14 residues. Per germline, CDR1 MRHNA and CDR2 SNTAGT. The CDR3 sequence is CASSDSSMNTEAFF. DNA for the CDR3: TGTGCCAGCAGTGACTCGTCCATGAACACTGAAGCTTTCTTT.

The chain has TRBV3-1 (or the pseudogene TRBV3-2) and TRBJ2-7; 8 bases are shared with TRBD2. J lost 4 bases, V lost 1 base, and 9 bases had no gene match. Germline assignment: CDR1 LGHDT and CDR2 YNNKEL (reference sequence). CDR3 size: 16 residues. In DNA form, the CDR3 reads TGTGCCAGCAGCCAAGTCGGCCTAGCGGGTAGGTACGAGCAGTACTTC. Protein product: CASSQVGLAGRYEQYF.